These T cell receptor beta chains were read from a single sample in a study of blood T cell repertoires in COVID-19. Sequenced by immunoSEQ multiplex PCR; TCRdb stores in-frame clones only, minus some. The table records fewer than 250,000 clones, about 90% of them present only once. The sample taken for sequencing was PBMCs or T cells enriched from blood (not recorded which). All receptors come from a woman between 50 and 59 years old with acute COVID-19. The CDR3 runs from the conserved cysteine through the conserved F or W. The D gene is left open where the match is weak. A row's size may be missing; if present it is once, few, many or a size class.

d_gene	abundance	v_gene	j_gene	CDR3nt	CDR3aa
TRBD2	-	TRBV7-9	TRBJ2-7	TGTGCCAGCAGCTTGTGGGAGGGTGGGGATGGCGAGCAGTACTTC	CASSLWEGGDGEQYF
TRBD2	-	TRBV4-1	TRBJ2-7	TGCGCCAGCAGCCAAGGAGGGTTAGCGGGAATTTCCTACGAGCAGTACTTC	CASSQGGLAGISYEQYF
-	-	TRBV2	TRBJ2-5	TGTGCCAGCAGTGAAGTACGCGGGACGGGAGAGACCCAGTACTTC	CASSEVRGTGETQYF
-	-	TRBV19	TRBJ1-2	TGTGCCAGTAGTGAACAGGGAACTGGCTACACCTTC	CASSEQGTGYTF
TRBD1	-	TRBV6-5	TRBJ1-2	TGTGCCAGCGGGACAGGGTCGCGTGGCTACACCTTC	CASGTGSRGYTF
TRBD2	-	TRBV30	TRBJ2-3	TGTGCCTGGGGGTGGGAGGGGTTCATGGATACGCAGTATTTT	CAWGWEGFMDTQYF
-	-	TRBV19	TRBJ1-5	TGTGCCAGTAGTATAGATCCCAGGGGCGGCATGCAGCCCCAGCATTTT	CASSIDPRGGMQPQHF
TRBD1	-	TRBV28	TRBJ1-2	TGTGCCAGCCGGCCGGCGTCAGGGGGCAGTGCAGGGGGCTACACCTTC	CASRPASGGSAGGYTF
TRBD1	-	TRBV2	TRBJ1-6	TGTGCCAGCAGTGGGAAACAGGGGGCTTCACCCCTCCACTTT	CASSGKQGASPLHF
TRBD1	-	TRBV27	TRBJ2-7	TGTGCCAGCAGTATACGGACAGGGGGCATTATGGGCGAGCAGTACTTC	CASSIRTGGIMGEQYF
-	-	TRBV9	TRBJ2-5	TGTGCCAGCAGCGTAGAGGCAGGATACGAGACCCAGTACTTC	CASSVEAGYETQYF
-	-	TRBV27	TRBJ1-2	TGTGCCAGCAGTCACCGGGTGGGGGGGTATGGCTACACCTTC	CASSHRVGGYGYTF
TRBD2	-	TRBV3-1/TRBV3-2	TRBJ2-5	TGTGCCAGCAGCCCCCGCGCTAGCGGCGAAGAGACCCAGTACTTC	CASSPRASGEETQYF
TRBD2	-	TRBV7-3	TRBJ2-2	TGTGCCAGCAGCTTCACAGCGGGAGGCCCCGGGGAGCTGTTTTTT	CASSFTAGGPGELFF
-	few	TRBV28	TRBJ2-7	TGTGCCAGCGCATCCATTCCGCCCCCGGGCTACGAGCAGTACTTC	CASASIPPPGYEQYF
-	-	TRBV6-2/TRBV6-3	TRBJ2-3	TGTGCCAGCAGTTATCACTCGGTTGAGGCAGATACGCAGTATTTT	CASSYHSVEADTQYF
-	-	TRBV2	TRBJ2-1	TGTGCCAGCAGTGAAGTGTTAGCCTCCCCCCCCAATGAGCAGTTCTTC	CASSEVLASPPNEQFF
TRBD2	-	TRBV2	TRBJ2-2	TGTGCCAGCAGGGGGGGACTAGCAGGGACCGGGGAGCTGTTTTTT	CASRGGLAGTGELFF
-	once	TRBV28	TRBJ1-1	TGTGCCAGCAGTTTAGGCTCCCGGGGCACTGAAGCTTTCTTT	CASSLGSRGTEAFF
TRBD2	-	TRBV11-3	TRBJ2-1	TGTGCCAGCAGCGCAACCGGGACTAGCCGGAATGAGCAGTTCTTC	CASSATGTSRNEQFF
-	-	TRBV5-1	TRBJ2-3	TGCGCCAGCAGCTTGGTAGTACCCAGGCTCACAGATACGCAGTATTTT	CASSLVVPRLTDTQYF
-	-	TRBV5-1	TRBJ2-3	TGCGCCAGCAGCTTGCGTAGCACAGATACGCAGTATTTT	CASSLRSTDTQYF
-	-	TRBV7-2	TRBJ1-2	TGTGCCAGCAGCTTAGGAGGGGGTAGCCAGTATGGCTACACCTTC	CASSLGGGSQYGYTF
TRBD2	-	TRBV2	TRBJ2-5	TGTGCCATAAACCTAGCGGGAGGGAACCAAGAGACCCAGTACTTC	CAINLAGGNQETQYF
TRBD1	-	TRBV4-1	TRBJ2-2	TGCGCCAGCAGCCTAACGACAGGGGTGAACACCGGGGAGCTGTTTTTT	CASSLTTGVNTGELFF
-	-	TRBV6-5	TRBJ2-7	TGTGCCAGCAGTAGGGACATTAACTACGAGCAGTACTTC	CASSRDINYEQYF
-	-	TRBV11-1	TRBJ2-7	TGTGCCAGCAGCTTATGGGCTTCCGAGCAGTACTTC	CASSLWASEQYF
TRBD1	few	TRBV7-9	TRBJ1-2	TGTGCCAGCAGCTTAGCGGACAGGCTTATATATGGCTACACCTTC	CASSLADRLIYGYTF
-	once	TRBV4-2	TRBJ2-7	TGTGCCAGCAGCCAAGAACGCGCGGACATCAGCTCCTACGAGCAGTACTTC	CASSQERADISSYEQYF
TRBD1	few	TRBV28	TRBJ2-2	TGTGCCAGCAGTGGGAGGACAGGGAAGACCGGGGAGCTGTTTTTT	CASSGRTGKTGELFF
-	-	TRBV9	TRBJ2-1	TGTGCCAGCAGCGAGAGGGCCCATACGGAAGAGCAGTTCTTC	CASSERAHTEEQFF
TRBD1	once	TRBV7-9	TRBJ1-5	TGTGCCAGCAGCTTAGCCTGGACAGGGGATAATCAGCCCCAGCATTTT	CASSLAWTGDNQPQHF
-	once	TRBV12-3/TRBV12-4	TRBJ2-1	TGTGCCAGCAGTCACAGGGTGGGGCAGTTCTTC	CASSHRVGQFF
TRBD1	-	TRBV7-8	TRBJ2-1	TGTGCCAGCAGCCGGGGGACAGGGGGCCAGCAGTTCTTC	CASSRGTGGQQFF
-	-	TRBV28	TRBJ1-1	TGTGCCAGCAAACCAGGGTACACTGAAGCTTTCTTT	CASKPGYTEAFF
-	-	TRBV19	TRBJ1-2	TGTGCCAGTAGAGACCCGGGACTCACCTATGGCTACACCTTC	CASRDPGLTYGYTF
-	-	TRBV19	TRBJ1-6	TGTGCCAGTAGTATCCAGGGGACTAATTCACCCCTCCACTTT	CASSIQGTNSPLHF
TRBD2	-	TRBV28	TRBJ2-7	TGTGCCAGCAGTATCCTAGCGGGAGCTGAGCAGTACTTC	CASSILAGAEQYF
TRBD2	once	TRBV7-2	TRBJ2-3	TGTGCCAGCAGCCCCGGACTAGCGGGACTTCCTTTACATTTT	CASSPGLAGLPLHF
TRBD1	-	TRBV5-8	TRBJ2-3	TGTGCCAGCAGCTTGGGGGCCCACAGGGGAAGGGATACGCAGTATTTT	CASSLGAHRGRDTQYF